This T cell receptor (beta chain) emerged from a study of glioma-infiltrating T cells after dendritic cell vaccination. Background on the study: Treatment, given 2003 to 2012, was autologous tumor lysate-pulsed dendritic cell vaccination.

Profiling relied on immunoSEQ multiplex PCR, and the TCRdb table lists in-frame clones only, not all of them. The sample has 100,000 or so clones; roughly 89% are singletons. The sample's time point: after dendritic cell vaccination, including at tumor progression/relapse. The table lists this clone with a count of one. Looked up from germline, CDR1 is MGHRA and CDR2 is YSYEKL. This CDR3 is built from 15 residues. The V end was cut by 2 bases, the J end by 9 bases, with 17 bases between. The V call is TRBV4-1, the J call TRBJ1-5; tentatively, D is TRBD1 (5 bases). The sequences come from blood, collected after dendritic cell vaccination. The origin of this receptor is a human donor with glioblastoma. Written as DNA, the CDR3 is TGCGCCAGCAGCCAAATCCCCTCGGTGGGGCGGCCCCAGCATTTT. This translates into CASSQIPSVGRPQHF.